A single sample is the source of the 30 T cell receptor beta chains below, sequenced in a study of T-cell reconstitution after alpha-beta-depleted transplantation in children listed by TCRdb under 2016. The library was made by PCR. Sequencing was performed on an Illumina HiSeq 2500. TCR library preparation used molecular barcoding, with unique molecular identifiers applied to normalize quantification of the TCRbeta repertoire. In-frame beta chains were kept once TCRdb had trimmed the public reads at Q25 with fastp and called clones with MiXCR. Identical CDR3 proteins give one entry, which carries the most common genes and DNA. In this sample the table shows 15,000 to 20,000 distinct CDR3 sequences, around 12% of which occur a single time. The ten biggest clones cover about two thirds of the sample. Explained via the paper, the treatment or condition label denotes: allogeneic hematopoietic cell transplantation with graft depleted of TCRalphabeta T cells and CD19 B cells.

Material: PBMCs, mostly from graft donor cells, obtained 180 days after TCRalphabeta/CD19-depleted stem cell transplant. All receptors come from a boy in the first two years of life who had a stem cell transplant for Wiskott-Aldrich syndrome, so the T cells may come from the graft donor.

On this clonotype itself: A single base separates this from a much larger clone, so it may be a read error. The V and J genes are TRBV12-3 or TRBV12-4 and TRBJ1-5, with D unresolved. Trimming pared 3 bases from V and 7 bases from J, leaving 7 bases between. The CDR3 spans 12 residues. The CDR3 DNA is TGTGCCAGCAGTTTCTTGAGGCAGCCCCAGCATTTT. This translates into CASSFLRQPQHF.

This clonotype occurred many times. The DNA for the CDR3 is TGTGCCAGCAGCCCAGACACTTCATTTCAGCCCCAGCATTTT. The encoded protein is CASSPDTSFQPQHF. The chain couples TRBV7-9 to TRBJ1-5; no firm D call. Germline lookup yields CDR1 SEHNR and CDR2 FQNEAQ (reference sequence). V lost 5 bases and J 6 bases, leaving 14 bases between the germline ends. The CDR3 has 14 amino acids.

This chain uses TRBV7-8 with TRBJ2-3; 9 bases agree with TRBD2. The germline CDR1 and CDR2 sequences are SGHVS and FQNEAQ. V gave up 5 bases and J gave up 5 bases; unmatched junction bases: 5. CDR3 length: 14 residues. CDR3 in amino acids: CASSPQTSGDTQYF. CDR3 DNA sequence: TGTGCCAGCAGCCCCCAGACTAGCGGAGATACGCAGTATTTT.

This clonotype was counted at least ten times. This chain connects TRBV7-9 to TRBJ1-1; 7 bases fit TRBD1. The CDR3 totals 16 residues. Germline V lookup: CDR1 SEHNR, CDR2 FQNEAQ (reference sequence). The ends lost 1 base at V and 8 bases at J; junction bases unmatched: 13. The chain's CDR3 is CASSLGRTGSPSEAFF. In DNA form, the CDR3 reads TGTGCCAGCAGCTTAGGGCGGACAGGTTCTCCATCCGAAGCTTTCTTT. The full variable domain, in which reference TRBV7-9 and TRBJ1-1 provide the parts outside the CDR3, is DTGVSQNPRHKITKRGQNVTFRCDPISEHNRLYWYRQTLGQGPEFLTYFQNEAQLEKSRLLSDRFSAERPKGSFSTLEIQRTEQGDSAMYLCASSLGRTGSPSEAFFGQGTRLTVV.

This clonotype was observed many times. The chain uses TRBV6-1 and TRBJ1-5; 12 positions match TRBD1. Germline V gene data show CDR1 as MNHNS and CDR2 as SASEGT. J gave up 1 base and V 4 bases, and 8 bases lay outside the gene matches. The CDR3 totals 18 residues. CDR3 amino acids: CASSVRDRGLWSNQPQHF. The CDR3 nucleotides read TGTGCCAGCAGTGTTCGGGACAGGGGGCTGTGGAGCAATCAGCCCCAGCATTTT.

The chain carries TRBV3-1 and TRBJ2-7, with 10 bases matching TRBD2. The V gene end was trimmed by 4 bases and the J gene end by 3 bases; junction bases not matched to a gene: 6. The germline CDR1 and CDR2 sequences are LGHDT and YNNKEL (reference sequence). This CDR3 is 15 amino acids long. CDR3 coding DNA: TGTGCCAGCAGCCTCCAGCGGGAGGGAAGCTACGAGCAGTACTTC. Amino acids: CASSLQREGSYEQYF.

This clonotype was observed a handful of times. CDR3 nucleotide sequence: TGTGCCAGCAGCTCACCCGGGACTAGCGGAAATACCGGGGAGCTGTTTTTT. It yields the protein CASSSPGTSGNTGELFF. The V gene is TRBV11-3, the J gene TRBJ2-2; 11 bases match TRBD2. The CDR3 contains 17 residues. Germline V CDR1 and CDR2: SGHNT, YENEEA. Germline trimming cut 4 bases from V and 5 bases from J; bases unmatched to any gene: 9.

This clonotype was seen many times. The gene calls are TRBV7-2 and TRBJ2-7; no definite D call. Germline loops: CDR1 SGHTA, CDR2 FQGNSA. This CDR3 has 14 amino acids. Trimming cost V 2 bases and J 2 bases, with 10 bases left between them. CDR3 bases: TGTGCCAGCAGCTTAAGGTGGCAGACCTACGAGCAGTACTTC. The encoded protein is CASSLRWQTYEQYF.

Only one count was recorded for this clonotype. One base away lies a much larger clone, so this may be a sequencing read error. This chain joins TRBV6-4 and TRBJ2-1; no clear D. The V gene's germline CDR1 is MRHNA and CDR2 SNTAGT. The CDR3 runs 13 residues. V lost 11 bases to trimming and J lost 2 bases, with 13 bases between them. This chain's CDR3 is CAGLTRPYNEQFF. CDR3 DNA sequence: TGTGCCGGCTTGACCCGGCCCTACAATGAGCAGTTCTTC.

This clonotype was observed a few times. The chain uses TRBV18 and TRBJ1-5; unclear D gene. Per the germline V gene, CDR1 is KGHSH and CDR2 is LQKENI. The CDR3 is made up of 16 amino acids. V was pared by 2 bases and J by 2 bases, with 13 bases between. For the CDR3, the DNA is TGTGCCAGCTCACCAAGGGCAGGAGGTGGCAATCAGCCCCAGCATTTT. Residues: CASSPRAGGGNQPQHF. Drawing the rest from reference TRBV18 and TRBJ1-5, the complete variable domain is NAGVMQNPRHLVRRRGQEARLRCSPMKGHSHVYWYRQLPEEGLKFMVYLQKENIIDESGMPKERFSAEFPKEGPSILRIQQVVRGDSAAYFCASSPRAGGGNQPQHFGDGTRLSIL.

The sample holds many counts of this clonotype. The CDR3 sequence: CASSQRTGTGTTEAFF. As DNA, the CDR3 is TGTGCCAGCAGCCAACGTACCGGGACAGGGACTACTGAAGCTTTCTTT. The chain couples TRBV3-1 to TRBJ1-1; 9 bases fit TRBD1. After removal of 2 bases from V and 5 bases from J, the junction contained 9 bases not matched to a gene. Per the germline V gene, CDR1 is LGHDT and CDR2 is YNNKEL (reference sequence). There are 16 residues in the CDR3.

This clonotype was observed a handful of times. The rearrangement links TRBV4-2 to TRBJ1-2; 12 bases line up with TRBD1. This CDR3 is built from 19 residues. The V segment lost 4 bases and the J segment 5 bases; nucleotides outside the gene matches: 17. Germline V gene lookup returns CDR1 LGHNA and CDR2 YNFKEQ. This CDR3 reads CASSPTPWDRGRHGYGYTF. Here the CDR3 DNA reads TGTGCCAGCAGCCCTACCCCTTGGGACAGGGGGCGCCATGGGTATGGCTACACCTTC.

In this sample, this clonotype turned up many times. This chain uses TRBV12-3 or TRBV12-4 with TRBJ1-2; tentatively, D is TRBD1 (6 bases). V was pared by 5 bases and J by 3 bases, with 10 bases between. CDR3 size: 13 residues. The CDR3 nucleotides are TGTGCCAGCAGTGCAGGGGATGACTATGGCTACACCTTC. Residues: CASSAGDDYGYTF.

This clonotype has just a few counts. In DNA form, the CDR3 reads TGTGCCAGCAGCCAAGATAGGGTAGCGTCCTACAATGAGCAGTTCTTC. Residues: CASSQDRVASYNEQFF. V and J are TRBV14 and TRBJ2-1; the D gene is possibly TRBD2 (5 bases). Per the germline V gene, CDR1 is SGHDN and CDR2 is FVKESK. This CDR3 is 16 amino acids long. V lost 0 bases and J lost 1, with 10 bases in between.

The CDR3 DNA sequence: TGCGCCAGCAGCTTGATGGGGCCCGGCTATGGCTACACCTTC. It specifies CASSLMGPGYGYTF. This chain uses TRBV5-1 with TRBJ1-2, with D possibly being TRBD1 (5 bases). V dropped 1 base and J dropped 4 bases, with 11 bases sitting between them. Germline V lookup: CDR1 SGHRS, CDR2 YFSETQ. The CDR3 runs 14 residues.

The sample holds a few counts of this clonotype. The chain links TRBV3-1 to TRBJ2-4, with a possible D match to TRBD1 (5 bases). Trimming left V 1 base short and J 2 bases short, with 6 bases between. Germline V CDR1 and CDR2: LGHDT, YNNKEL (reference sequence). The CDR3 sequence is 14 residues long. The CDR3 DNA follows: TGTGCCAGCAGCCAAGCAGGGTCCAAAAACATTCAGTACTTC. Its translation is CASSQAGSKNIQYF.

The V and J genes are TRBV27 and TRBJ2-2, with TRBD1 matching over 9 bases. V dropped 8 bases and J dropped 4; count of bases not matched to a gene: 5. Germline values: CDR1 MNHEY, CDR2 SMNVEV (reference sequence). The CDR3 is 14 residues long. In nucleotides, the CDR3 is TGTGCCAGCCAGGGGGGACAGGGCACCGGGGAGCTGTTTTTT. It is translated as CASQGGQGTGELFF.

The chain recombines TRBV12-3 or TRBV12-4 with TRBJ2-2; 13 bases match TRBD2. V was pared by 3 bases and J by 6 bases, with 4 bases of the junction left unmatched. The CDR3 is 16 residues long. The CDR3 DNA reads TGTGCCAGCAGTTTTGGCGGGACTAGCGGGGCCGGGGAGCTGTTTTTT. Its protein is CASSFGGTSGAGELFF.

This rearrangement joins TRBV20-1 to TRBJ2-1, with D tentatively TRBD2 (6 bases). This CDR3 spans 14 amino acids. Germline V gives CDR1 DFQATT, CDR2 SNEGSKA (reference sequence). The germline V and J ends were trimmed by 3 bases and 4 bases, with 13 bases remaining between them. The CDR3: CSASGTDYYNEQFF. The CDR3, as DNA: TGCAGTGCTAGCGGGACGGACTATTACAATGAGCAGTTCTTC.

This rearrangement joins TRBV6-1 to TRBJ2-1, with TRBD2 matching 10 bases. Germline V gene sequence: CDR1 MNHNS, CDR2 SASEGT. Losses at the gene ends were 1 base for V and 8 bases for J; bases not matched to a gene: 11. The CDR3 covers 17 residues. The CDR3, as DNA: TGTGCCAGCAGTGAAGTTGGAGCGGGAGGGATAAGGCATGAGCAGTTCTTC. Protein product: CASSEVGAGGIRHEQFF.

In this sample, this clonotype turned up many times. The CDR3 nucleotides read TGTGCCAGCAGCTTAGTTCAGAGAAACTATGGCTACACCTTC. Its translation is CASSLVQRNYGYTF. The rearrangement links TRBV7-9 to TRBJ1-2, with no clear D. Germline V gene data show CDR1 as SEHNR and CDR2 as FQNEAQ (reference sequence). V lost 1 base to trimming and J lost 2 bases, with 8 bases between them. CDR3 length: 14 residues.

The chain links TRBV20-1 to TRBJ2-3; tentatively, D is TRBD1 (5 bases). Germline lookup yields CDR1 DFQATT and CDR2 SNEGSKA (reference sequence). CDR3 length equals 15 residues. CDR3 nucleotides: TGCAGCATTAGTAAGCCAGGACACTTCACAGATACGCAGTATTTT. Translation: CSISKPGHFTDTQYF.

This clonotype came up many times. The J gene is TRBJ2-7, the V gene TRBV9; TRBD1 or TRBD2 may be the D gene (5 bases each). Germline CDR1 is SGDLS and CDR2 is YYNGEE. The CDR3 extends over 14 amino acids. The V gene lost 0 bases and the J gene lost 6 bases, with 13 bases spanning the gap. The CDR3 DNA sequence: TGTGCCAGCAGCGTAGGGGGACCTACACTCGAGCAGTACTTC. It yields the protein CASSVGGPTLEQYF.

This clonotype has just a few counts. The chain employs TRBV7-6 and TRBJ2-1; 13 bases are a match to TRBD2. This CDR3 contains 16 residues. Germline V gene sequence: CDR1 SGHVS, CDR2 FNYEAQ. With V trimmed by 5 bases and J by 5 bases, 6 bases remained unmatched. DNA of the CDR3: TGTGCCAGCAGCCCAGGACTAGCGGGAGCCCACAATGAGCAGTTCTTC. It encodes CASSPGLAGAHNEQFF.

This chain links TRBV5-1 with TRBJ2-1, with 8 bases aligning to TRBD1. The junction had 11 bases not matched to a gene; V was cut back by 0 bases and J by 12 bases. The CDR3 covers 15 residues. Looked up from germline, CDR1 is SGHRS and CDR2 is YFSETQ. The CDR3 DNA follows: TGCGCCAGCAGCTTGGCGGGACAGGTGACAAAAGGGCAGTTCTTC. Translated: CASSLAGQVTKGQFF. The full variable domain, in which reference TRBV5-1 and TRBJ2-1 provide the parts outside the CDR3, is KAGVTQTPRYLIKTRGQQVTLSCSPISGHRSVSWYQQTPGQGLQFLFEYFSETQRNKGNFPGRFSGRQFSNSRSEMNVSTLELGDSALYLCASSLAGQVTKGQFFGPGTRLTVL.

The rearrangement joins TRBV4-3 to TRBJ2-6; 9 bases agree with TRBD1. The CDR3 contains 18 residues. The J segment lost 0 bases and the V segment lost 5 bases, leaving 8 bases of the junction unmatched. Germline V lookup: CDR1 LGHNA, CDR2 YSLEER. CDR3: CASSGRDRVLSGANVLTF. As DNA, the CDR3 is TGCGCCAGCAGCGGGCGGGACAGGGTCCTCTCTGGGGCCAACGTCCTGACTTTC.

This clonotype was counted ten times or more. The chain is built from TRBV4-2 and TRBJ2-5, with 7 bases aligning to TRBD2. CDR3 length: 17 amino acids. From germline, CDR1 is LGHNA and CDR2 YNFKEQ. The V segment lost 1 base and the J segment 1 base; nucleotides outside the gene matches: 9. The CDR3 spells CASSQGGSGETQETQYF. The CDR3 nucleotides are TGTGCCAGCAGCCAAGGCGGGAGCGGGGAGACCCAAGAGACCCAGTACTTC.

On this clonotype itself: This could be a read error, since a much larger clone is one nucleotide away. The V call is TRBV5-1, the J call TRBJ2-2; maybe TRBD2 (6 bases). There are 14 residues in the CDR3. Germline assignment: CDR1 SGHRS and CDR2 YFSETQ. CDR3 nucleotides: TGCGCCAGCAGTTTGGAGGGGAACACCGGGGATCTGTTTTTT. It specifies CASSLEGNTGDLFF.

This clonotype turned up a few times. The chain is built from TRBV3-1 and TRBJ2-2; no firm D call. This CDR3 region has 14 residues. Per the germline V gene, CDR1 is LGHDT and CDR2 is YNNKEL (reference sequence). Trimming stripped 1 base from V and 9 bases from J, with 12 bases between. The CDR3 nucleotides read TGTGCCAGCAGCCAAGCGGTCCTAGGCCGGGAGCTGTTTTTT. This codes for CASSQAVLGRELFF.

In this sample, this clonotype turned up a few times. The chain is built from TRBV6-5 and TRBJ2-5, with D perhaps matching TRBD2 (6 bases). The V gene lost 2 bases and the J gene lost 4 bases, with 11 bases spanning the gap. Germline values: CDR1 MNHEY, CDR2 SVGAGI. The CDR3 is made up of 14 amino acids. The CDR3 DNA reads as TGTGCCAGCAGTTACCCGGGGGTTGGAGAGACCCAGTACTTC. Its protein product is CASSYPGVGETQYF.